Following are 4 T cell receptor beta chains from one sample sequenced in a study of cytomegalovirus exposure and HLA in healthy donors. PCR primers comprised 60 Vbeta and 13 Jbeta primers. This table comes from immunoSEQ multiplex PCR, and its TCRdb copy is limited to in-frame clones, with some not included. Of around 270,000 clones in the sample, roughly 80% are singletons; the top ten hold roughly 0.3%. The sequenced material came from PBMCs. The receptors come from a girl aged 2-10 years in good health and CMV-seronegative.

CDR3 loop: CASSELPMYGYTF. DNA of the CDR3: TGTGCCAGCAGTGAACTCCCTATGTATGGCTACACCTTC. V is TRBV6-1 and J is TRBJ1-2; D gene ambiguous. Germline CDR1 reads MNHNS; CDR2 reads SASEGT. The germline V and J ends were trimmed by 2 bases and 5 bases, with 9 bases remaining between them. The CDR3 extends over 13 amino acids.

The chain has TRBV5-4 and TRBJ2-7; TRBD2 matches at 11 bases. The CDR3 length is 13 residues. Germline V gene sequence: CDR1 SGHNT, CDR2 YYREEE (reference sequence). The trim removed 10 bases at V and 2 bases at J, leaving 5 bases unmatched. CDR3 region: CAGSTSGAYEQYF. The CDR3 DNA is TGTGCCGGGTCGACTAGCGGGGCCTACGAGCAGTACTTC.

The CDR3 region is CASSYSPTGRGETQYF. In nucleotides, the CDR3 is TGTGCCAGCAGTTACTCTCCCACAGGGCGCGGTGAGACCCAGTACTTC. The chain carries TRBV6-5 and TRBJ2-5, with a weak D call TRBD1 (6 bases). V was clipped by 0 bases and J by 5 bases, with 16 bases between them. CDR1 is MNHEY and CDR2 is SVGAGI in the germline V gene. CDR3 length equals 16 residues.

In its sample, this clone was seen a few times. The V call is TRBV27, the J call TRBJ2-3, with 8 bases fitting TRBD2. J lost 0 bases, V lost 3 bases, and 26 bases had no gene match. Per germline, CDR1 MNHEY and CDR2 SMNVEV (reference sequence). The CDR3 has 23 amino acids. The CDR3 region is CASSFFRGSQRETQRNSTDTQYF. CDR3 bases: TGTGCCAGCAGTTTTTTTCGGGGTTCGCAGCGGGAGACGCAAAGAAATAGCACAGATACGCAGTATTTT.